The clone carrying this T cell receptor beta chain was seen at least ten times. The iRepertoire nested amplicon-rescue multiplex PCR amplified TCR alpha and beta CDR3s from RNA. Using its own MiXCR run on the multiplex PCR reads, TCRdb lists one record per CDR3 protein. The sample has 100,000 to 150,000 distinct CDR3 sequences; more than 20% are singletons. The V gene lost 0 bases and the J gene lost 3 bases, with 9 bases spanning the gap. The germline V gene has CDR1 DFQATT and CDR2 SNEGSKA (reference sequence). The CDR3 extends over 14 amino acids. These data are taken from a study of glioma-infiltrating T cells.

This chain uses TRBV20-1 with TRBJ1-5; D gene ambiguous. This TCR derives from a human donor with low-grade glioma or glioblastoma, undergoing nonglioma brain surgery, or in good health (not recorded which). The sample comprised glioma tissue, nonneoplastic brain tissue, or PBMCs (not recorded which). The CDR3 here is CSARDGLSNQPQHF. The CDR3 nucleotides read TGCAGTGCTAGAGACGGGCTATCCAATCAGCCCCAGCATTTT.